This record concerns one T cell receptor (beta chain) sequence. The data belong to a study of shared clonotypes between healthy human individuals. Between the trimmed V and J ends, which lost 0 bases and 6 bases, there was a span of 13 bases. This CDR3 has 14 residues. Germline CDR1 is SGDLS and CDR2 is YYNGEE. Researchers ran the assay at a deep level. Per the original methods: Junction-only sequences produced by ImmunoSEQ had no quality scores, so filtering differed. Sequencing was performed with immunoSEQ multiplex PCR; in TCRdb, only in-frame clones are kept and a portion is missing. That table furnishes V, J and clone size, whereas the DNA furnished D and trimming. The top ten clones hold 0.06% of a sample with roughly 530,000 clones, 90% to 96% of them seen once.

The specimen was naive CD4+ T cells sorted from blood. Indicated subset: CD45RA+ positively selected. This clonotype originated in a woman aged 25-40 years in good health. J is TRBJ2-7 and V is TRBV9; tentative D call: TRBD1 (6 bases). The CDR3 is CASSVDWGPGEQYF. The CDR3 DNA reads TGTGCCAGCAGCGTAGATTGGGGGCCCGGCGAGCAGTACTTC.